What follows are 19 T cell receptor beta chains derived from one specimen sequenced in a study of blood T cell repertoires in COVID-19. The method was immunoSEQ multiplex PCR; TCRdb's version includes in-frame clones alone and lacks a portion of them. The sample records tens of thousands of clones, around 90% being singletons. The sample comprised peripheral blood. These receptors were collected from a woman between 45 and 60 years old with active or convalescent COVID-19.

The chain couples TRBV7-2 to TRBJ2-2; D is uncertain. CDR3 length: 15 residues. CDR1 and CDR2 from the germline V gene are SGHTA and FQGNSA. V gave up 6 bases and J gave up 3 bases, with 14 bases separating them. The CDR3 DNA is TGTGCCAGCAGTTCAGGCCCACAATACACCGGGGAGCTGTTTTTT. Its protein is CASSSGPQYTGELFF. Looking up the rest from reference TRBV7-2 and TRBJ2-2 gives the full variable domain: GAGVSQSPSNKVTEKGKDVELRCDPISGHTALYWYRQSLGQGLEFLIYFQGNSAPDKSGLPSDRFSAERTGGSVSTLTIQRTQQEDSAVYLCASSSGPQYTGELFFGEGSRLTVL.

The V call is TRBV9, the J call TRBJ2-3; tentatively, D is TRBD2 (5 bases). This CDR3 has 13 amino acids. CDR1 and CDR2 from the germline V gene are SGDLS and YYNGEE. Trimming took off 0 bases at V and 8 bases at J, with 10 bases between the two ends. Written as DNA, the CDR3 is TGTGCCAGCAGCGTAGCGGCGGCGGGTACGCAGTATTTT. It yields the protein CASSVAAAGTQYF.

The rearrangement uses TRBV7-9 and TRBJ1-1, with D tentatively TRBD1 (6 bases). V was clipped by 7 bases and J by 2 bases, with 14 bases between them. This CDR3 has 14 residues. The germline CDR1 and CDR2 sequences are SEHNR and FQNEAQ (reference sequence). For the CDR3, the DNA is TGTGCCAGCACCATATTGGGGGCAAACACTGAAGCTTTCTTT. This sequence encodes CASTILGANTEAFF.

A note on this clone: The same CDR3 also results from other DNA sequences found in this sample. This chain's CDR3 is CASSFGGSSYNEQFF. The CDR3 DNA sequence: TGCGCCAGCAGCTTCGGGGGAAGCTCCTACAATGAGCAGTTCTTC. The chain employs TRBV5-1 and TRBJ2-1; weak D call: TRBD2 (6 bases). V dropped 2 bases and J dropped 0 bases, with 9 bases sitting between them. This CDR3 region has 15 residues. Looked up from germline, CDR1 is SGHRS and CDR2 is YFSETQ.

This chain connects TRBV7-9 to TRBJ1-2; D not certain. The CDR3 consists of 15 residues. V dropped 5 bases and J dropped 1 base, with 14 bases sitting between them. Germline CDR1 is SEHNR and CDR2 is FQNEAQ (reference sequence). The CDR3 sequence: CASSRASGDNYGYTF. In DNA form, the CDR3 reads TGTGCCAGCAGCCGCGCGTCCGGGGATAACTATGGCTACACCTTC.

V usage is TRBV11-2 and J usage is TRBJ2-3, with 7 bases that match TRBD2. Trimming cost V 8 bases and J 8 bases; bases outside gene matches: 10. The CDR3 has 13 amino acids. CDR1 is SGHAT, CDR2 FQNNGV, per germline. CDR3 in amino acids: CASALGGIVTQYF. The CDR3 bases are TGTGCCAGCGCCTTGGGGGGGATTGTTACGCAGTATTTT.

The chain employs TRBV6-5 and TRBJ2-5; 8 bases are a match to TRBD2. After removal of 2 bases from V and 0 bases from J, the junction contained 2 bases not matched to a gene. The CDR3 length is 15 residues. CDR1 MNHEY and CDR2 SVGAGI come from the germline V gene. CDR3 loop: CASSYGAGDQETQYF. The CDR3 DNA follows: TGTGCCAGCAGTTACGGAGCGGGGGACCAAGAGACCCAGTACTTC.

The CDR3 protein is CAWNQGGNEQFF. DNA for the CDR3: TGTGCCTGGAACCAGGGTGGCAATGAGCAGTTCTTC. The rearrangement links TRBV30 to TRBJ2-1; a weak D match, TRBD1 (5 bases). This CDR3 comprises 12 residues. Trimming cost V 4 bases and J 6 bases, with 10 bases left between them. Germline CDR1 is GTSNPN and CDR2 is SVGIG (reference sequence).

The chain is built from TRBV30 and TRBJ1-2; D gene uncertain. Trimming cost V 0 bases and J 3 bases, with 5 bases left between them. CDR1 and CDR2 (germline): GTSNPN, SVGIG (reference sequence). This CDR3 contains 12 residues. Here the CDR3 reads CAWSVRDYGYTF. The CDR3 nucleotides are TGTGCCTGGAGTGTAAGAGACTATGGCTACACCTTC. Looking up the rest from reference TRBV30 and TRBJ1-2 gives the full variable domain: SQTIHQWPATLVQPVGSPLSLECTVEGTSNPNLYWYRQAAGRGLQLLFYSVGIGQISSEVPQNLSASRPQDRQFILSSKKLLLSDSGFYLCAWSVRDYGYTFGSGTRLTVV.

The chain recombines TRBV19 with TRBJ1-2; no reliable D call. CDR1 and CDR2 (germline): LNHDA, SQIVND (reference sequence). V lost 8 bases, J lost 2 bases, and 12 bases lay in between. This CDR3 spans 13 amino acids. The CDR3 DNA sequence: TGTGCCAGTCTCTATGGAGGGAACTATGGCTACACCTTC. Amino acids: CASLYGGNYGYTF.

The chain joins TRBV5-6 to TRBJ1-2; D remains ambiguous. Germline V gene data show CDR1 as SGHDT and CDR2 as YYEEEE. Trimming cost V 3 bases and J 0 bases, with 6 bases left between them. The CDR3 covers 13 residues. CDR3 DNA sequence: TGTGCCAGCAGCTCCAGGACTAACTATGGCTACACCTTC. Its translation is CASSSRTNYGYTF.

The CDR3 nucleotides are TGTGCCAGCACTACCTCATCGCGGGGGAACACTGAAGCTTTCTTT. It yields the protein CASTTSSRGNTEAFF. V and J are TRBV6-5 and TRBJ1-1; D is unresolved. This CDR3 is built from 15 residues. V lost 7 bases, J lost 1 base, and 16 bases lay in between. Germline V CDR1 and CDR2: MNHEY, SVGAGI.

J is TRBJ2-3 and V is TRBV6-5, with 7 bases identical to TRBD2. V was clipped by 0 bases and J by 7 bases; unmatched bases: 7. This CDR3 contains 15 residues. Germline CDR1 is MNHEY and CDR2 is SVGAGI. The DNA for the CDR3 is TGTGCCAGCAGTTACTCGAGGGAGCGGGGAAATACGCAGTATTTT. This sequence encodes CASSYSRERGNTQYF.

The J gene is TRBJ1-2, the V gene TRBV11-2, with D uncertain. V was cut by 0 bases and J by 7 bases, with 18 bases left in between. CDR1 is SGHAT and CDR2 is FQNNGV in the germline V gene. This CDR3 spans 16 amino acids. In nucleotides, the CDR3 is TGTGCCAGCAGCTTAGAGCTCCCAGGCACCTCGTTTGGCTACACCTTC. Its translation: CASSLELPGTSFGYTF.

The J gene is TRBJ2-3, the V gene TRBV7-9; 8 bases line up with TRBD1. J lost 2 bases, V lost 4 bases, and 2 bases had no gene match. The CDR3 consists of 14 residues. Germline CDR1 SEHNR, CDR2 FQNEAQ (reference sequence). In nucleotides, the CDR3 is TGTGCCAGCAGCTCGGACAGGGACACAGATACGCAGTATTTT. Translating gives CASSSDRDTDTQYF.

The rearrangement joins TRBV5-4 to TRBJ2-3; 7 bases line up with TRBD1. V was pared by 2 bases and J by 10 bases, with 10 bases of the junction left unmatched. The CDR3 totals 14 residues. From germline, CDR1 is SGHNT and CDR2 YYREEE (reference sequence). The CDR3 bases are TGTGCCAGCAGCTTCGGCAGGGGGAGTAGGCCGCAGTATTTT. Amino acid sequence: CASSFGRGSRPQYF.

The gene calls are TRBV5-8 and TRBJ2-3; possibly TRBD2 for D (6 bases). V gave up 4 bases and J gave up 4 bases, with 10 bases separating them. The CDR3 has 13 amino acids. CDR1 SGHTS and CDR2 YDEGEE come from the germline V gene. Here the CDR3 DNA reads TGTGCCAGCAGCCGAACTAGCCCAGATACGCAGTATTTT. Protein: CASSRTSPDTQYF.

The table lists this clone with a few counts. The rearrangement uses TRBV30 and TRBJ1-6; TRBD1 aligns across 8 bases. The length of the CDR3 is 16 residues. Trimming removed 1 base from V and 5 bases from J; junction bases left unmatched: 7. The germline V gene encodes CDR1 GTSNPN and CDR2 SVGIG (reference sequence). CDR3 coding DNA: TGTGCCTGGAGTGGCGAGCAGGGGGCGAATAATTCACCCCTCCACTTT. It codes for CAWSGEQGANNSPLHF. Drawing the rest from reference TRBV30 and TRBJ1-6, the complete variable domain is SQTIHQWPATLVQPVGSPLSLECTVEGTSNPNLYWYRQAAGRGLQLLFYSVGIGQISSEVPQNLSASRPQDRQFILSSKKLLLSDSGFYLCAWSGEQGANNSPLHFGNGTRLTVT.

V and J are TRBV19 and TRBJ1-2, with 9 bases identical to TRBD1. The CDR3 is 16 residues long. The trim removed 2 bases at V and 3 bases at J, leaving 7 bases unmatched. Germline V lookup: CDR1 LNHDA, CDR2 SQIVND (reference sequence). The CDR3 reads CASSILPGQGHYGYTF. The DNA for the CDR3 is TGTGCCAGTAGTATACTTCCGGGACAGGGCCACTATGGCTACACCTTC.